This TCR beta chain was obtained from a study of tumor-infiltrating lymphocytes in oesophageal squamous cell carcinoma. TCRdb processed the PCR reads anew with MiXCR; each CDR3 protein has one entry. The data contain roughly 20,000 distinct CDR3 sequences, 35% to 45% of them singletons. The sample taken for sequencing was esophageal tumor tissue. This clonotype was sampled from a male donor with esophageal squamous cell carcinoma.

The CDR3 DNA follows: TGTGCCAGCAGTTGCGGACTAGCGGGGATCCCCTACAATGAGCAGTTCTTC. It translates to CASSCGLAGIPYNEQFF. V usage is TRBV12-3 or TRBV12-4 and J usage is TRBJ2-1, with 12 positions matching TRBD2. V shed 4 bases, J shed 2 bases, and the junction held 6 bases outside the gene matches. CDR3 size: 17 residues.